The 12 T cell receptor beta chains reported below all come from one sample, sequenced in a study of blood T cell repertoires in COVID-19. Clones were sequenced by immunoSEQ multiplex PCR, and TCRdb holds only the in-frame ones, with some missing. The sample includes 190,000 or so clones, roughly 82% seen only once; the top ten take 12%. Sequencing was done on a sample of PBMCs or T cells enriched from blood (not recorded which). The origin of the receptors is a man aged 35 to 55 who had recovered from COVID-19.

This chain uses TRBV18 with TRBJ2-6; the D gene is possibly TRBD1 (5 bases). There are 18 residues in the CDR3. Germline CDR1 is KGHSH and CDR2 is LQKENI. With 0 bases removed from V and 0 bases from J, the gap between germline ends came to 12 bases. For the CDR3, the DNA is TGTGCCAGCTCACCACCGGCAGGGTTATACTCTGGGGCCAACGTCCTGACTTTC. This gives the protein CASSPPAGLYSGANVLTF.

The chain couples TRBV27 to TRBJ1-3; 8 nucleotides agree with TRBD1. CDR1 is MNHEY and CDR2 is SMNVEV in the germline V gene (reference sequence). This CDR3 region has 15 residues. V gave up 5 bases and J gave up 4 bases; unmatched junction bases: 7. CDR3 in DNA: TGTGCCAGCAGTCCTTGGGACAGGAGAGGAAACACCATATATTTT. Its translation: CASSPWDRRGNTIYF.

The chain employs TRBV6-5 and TRBJ1-1; tentatively, D is TRBD1 (5 bases). CDR1 MNHEY and CDR2 SVGAGI come from the germline V gene. V dropped 2 bases and J dropped 2 bases, with 9 bases sitting between them. The CDR3 has 14 amino acids. The CDR3 region is CASSYGGSNTEAFF. In DNA form, the CDR3 reads TGTGCCAGCAGTTACGGGGGGTCTAACACTGAAGCTTTCTTT.

The rearrangement uses TRBV10-3 and TRBJ2-5, with 12 bases aligning to TRBD2. V lost 4 bases and J lost 0; bases outside the gene matches: 0. This CDR3 contains 15 residues. The germline CDR1 and CDR2 sequences are ENHRY and SYGVKD. CDR3 amino acids: CAISGTSGNQETQYF. DNA for the CDR3: TGTGCCATCAGTGGGACTAGCGGGAACCAAGAGACCCAGTACTTC.

The table lists this clone with a count of one. The chain has TRBV6-4 and TRBJ2-2, with 8 positions matching TRBD2. With V trimmed by 0 bases and J by 6 bases, 6 bases remained unmatched. The CDR3 sequence is 16 residues long. The V gene's germline CDR1 is MRHNA and CDR2 SNTAGT. The CDR3 sequence: CASSDSGGRRPGELFF. CDR3 coding DNA: TGTGCCAGCAGTGACTCTGGCGGGAGGAGACCCGGGGAGCTGTTTTTT.

V is TRBV13 and J is TRBJ2-3; D uncertain. Between the trimmed V and J ends, which lost 5 bases and 0 bases, there was a span of 9 bases. The CDR3 consists of 14 residues. The germline V gene encodes CDR1 PRHDT and CDR2 FYEKMQ (reference sequence). CDR3 residues: CASSLSESTDTQYF. The CDR3 bases are TGTGCCAGCAGCCTGTCCGAGAGCACAGATACGCAGTATTTT.

This clone was detected only once. This chain joins TRBV4-2 and TRBJ2-7; 8 nucleotides line up with TRBD1. This CDR3 has 17 amino acids. V was pared by 0 bases and J by 3 bases, with 10 bases of the junction left unmatched. Germline lookup yields CDR1 LGHNA and CDR2 YNFKEQ. CDR3 bases: TGTGCCAGCAGCCAAGAGTCCACAGGGGGTGCGCACTACGAGCAGTACTTC. Translating gives CASSQESTGGAHYEQYF.

This clone was found a few times. The chain employs TRBV2 and TRBJ2-1; 7 nucleotides match TRBD2. V dropped 11 bases and J dropped 10; count of bases not matched to a gene: 17. The V gene's germline CDR1 is SNHLY and CDR2 FYNNEI. The CDR3 totals 14 residues. CDR3 in amino acids: CAAEGRDAKWEQFF. The CDR3 nucleotides are TGTGCCGCCGAGGGGAGGGACGCTAAGTGGGAGCAGTTCTTC.

This clone was seen a handful of times. This rearrangement joins TRBV28 to TRBJ1-2; 7 nucleotides align to TRBD1. The CDR3 extends over 15 amino acids. Trimming took 5 bases from V and 7 from J; bases not matched to a gene: 13. Germline V gives CDR1 MDHEN, CDR2 SYDVKM. In nucleotides, the CDR3 is TGTGCCAGCAGTCAAGGGGGCGCTATTCGGCCTGGCTACACCTTC. This gives the protein CASSQGGAIRPGYTF.

This clone was counted a few times. The chain combines TRBV5-5 with TRBJ2-7; 9 nucleotides agree with TRBD2. Germline assignment: CDR1 SGHKS and CDR2 YYEKEE (reference sequence). V was clipped by 0 bases and J by 6 bases; unmatched bases: 1. The CDR3 has 13 residues. CDR3 nucleotide sequence: TGTGCCAGCAGCTTGGTGACTAGCGGCGAGCAGTACTTC. Encoded protein: CASSLVTSGEQYF.

The V gene is TRBV10-1, the J gene TRBJ1-2; D may be TRBD1 (6 bases). With 1 base removed from V and 3 bases from J, the gap between germline ends came to 6 bases. Germline V gene sequence: CDR1 WNHNN, CDR2 SYGVQD (reference sequence). The CDR3 is 13 residues long. The CDR3 DNA is TGCGCCAGCAGTGAGTACAGGGACTATGGCTACACCTTC. Its translation: CASSEYRDYGYTF.

The chain joins TRBV21-1 to TRBJ2-5; TRBD1 is the table's D call and was not checked against the DNA. TRBV21-1 is marked as a pseudogene. The CDR3 loop spans 14 amino acids. The CDR3 DNA is TGTGCCAGCAGCAAAGTCCACCCCAGTCGGACCCAGTACTTC. Residues: CASSKVHPSRTQYF.